The 25 T cell receptor beta chains below all came from one sample that was sequenced in a study of blood T cell repertoires in COVID-19. The protocol was immunoSEQ multiplex PCR, while the TCRdb copy is restricted to in-frame clones and leaves out a portion. Of about 100,000 clones listed, less than 85% are singletons. The sequencing sample was made of peripheral blood. The receptor source for this set is a man aged 70 or older with active or convalescent COVID-19.

V and J are TRBV20-1 and TRBJ2-5; 7 bases are a match to TRBD2. Germline V gene data show CDR1 as DFQATT and CDR2 as SNEGSKA (reference sequence). The CDR3 consists of 14 residues. Losses at the gene ends were 3 bases for V and 1 base for J; bases not matched to a gene: 5. The CDR3 is CSASRREGQETQYF. The CDR3 nucleotides are TGCAGTGCTAGTCGCAGGGAGGGCCAAGAGACCCAGTACTTC.

The chain joins TRBV15 to TRBJ1-5, with 9 positions matching TRBD1. Looked up from germline, CDR1 is LNHNV and CDR2 is YYDKDF (reference sequence). Unmatched junction bases numbered 11, after V lost 5 bases and J lost 3 bases. This CDR3 has 17 amino acids. The CDR3 protein is CATSVGQGVPFNQPQHF. In DNA form, the CDR3 reads TGTGCCACCAGCGTGGGACAGGGAGTCCCGTTCAATCAGCCCCAGCATTTT.

The chain couples TRBV7-7 to TRBJ2-1; 9 bases line up with TRBD1. CDR3 length equals 20 residues. V was clipped by 4 bases and J by 6 bases; unmatched bases: 22. Germline-derived CDR1 and CDR2 are SSHAT and FNYEAQ (reference sequence). The CDR3 here is CASSSQPGQGIFGGRNEQFF. In nucleotides, the CDR3 is TGTGCCAGCAGCTCGCAGCCGGGACAGGGAATCTTTGGGGGACGCAATGAGCAGTTCTTC.

The rearrangement uses TRBV2 and TRBJ1-1; D not certain. The V gene's germline CDR1 is SNHLY and CDR2 FYNNEI. The V gene lost 11 bases and the J gene lost 1 base, with 14 bases spanning the gap. The CDR3 loop spans 13 amino acids. The CDR3 DNA is TGTGCCCTTCGAGGAGGAGAGAACACTGAAGCTTTCTTT. Its translation is CALRGGENTEAFF.

The chain carries TRBV19 and TRBJ1-5; no clear D. Germline-derived CDR1 and CDR2 are LNHDA and SQIVND (reference sequence). Trimming took off 1 base at V and 7 bases at J, with 11 bases between the two ends. This CDR3 contains 14 residues. CDR3 in DNA: TGTGCCAGTAGTATAGGGTCGGGCGGGCAGCCCCAGCATTTT. Encoded protein: CASSIGSGGQPQHF.

The V and J genes are TRBV19 and TRBJ1-5, with TRBD1 as a possible D gene (5 bases). The germline gives CDR1 LNHDA, CDR2 SQIVND (reference sequence). CDR3 size: 18 residues. V lost 6 bases, J lost 0 bases, and 21 bases lay in between. The CDR3 reads CASSPDKGLRNSNQPQHF. CDR3 nucleotide sequence: TGTGCCAGTAGCCCTGATAAGGGGCTACGAAATAGCAATCAGCCCCAGCATTTT.

Here the CDR3 reads CASQQWDTTNTEAFF. CDR3 DNA: TGTGCCAGCCAACAGTGGGACACTACGAACACTGAAGCTTTCTTT. The V and J genes are TRBV6-5 and TRBJ1-1, with TRBD1 as a possible D gene (6 bases). The V and J ends lost 8 bases and 1 base respectively, with 17 bases between them. This CDR3 has 15 residues. The germline V gene encodes CDR1 MNHEY and CDR2 SVGAGI.

This rearrangement joins TRBV7-3 to TRBJ2-1; 8 nucleotides agree with TRBD2. With V trimmed by 5 bases and J by 6 bases, 3 bases remained unmatched. The CDR3 has 13 residues. Germline CDR1 is SGHTA and CDR2 is FQGTGA. CDR3 loop: CASSRGTSNEQFF. The CDR3 region has the DNA TGTGCCAGCAGCCGGGGGACTAGCAATGAGCAGTTCTTC.

The chain carries TRBV7-3 and TRBJ2-6; 8 positions agree with TRBD1. Trimming cost V 7 bases and J 2 bases; bases outside gene matches: 4. The CDR3 is 15 amino acids. Germline V gene data show CDR1 as SGHTA and CDR2 as FQGTGA. As DNA, the CDR3 is TGTGCCAGCAACCAGGGGGCAGCTGGGGCCAACGTCCTGACTTTC. Amino acid sequence: CASNQGAAGANVLTF.

The V call is TRBV19, the J call TRBJ1-5; TRBD1 might be the D (6 bases). The CDR3 runs to 16 residues. The germline V gene has CDR1 LNHDA and CDR2 SQIVND (reference sequence). The germline V and J ends were trimmed by 5 bases and 1 base, with 15 bases remaining between them. Written as DNA, the CDR3 is TGTGCCAGTAGTTATCGAGGGGGGGGAAGCAATCAGCCCCAGCATTTT. Amino acids: CASSYRGGGSNQPQHF.

The chain employs TRBV18 and TRBJ1-4; weak D call: TRBD1 (6 bases). The CDR3 is 15 residues long. V gave up 4 bases and J gave up 8 bases, with 17 bases separating them. Germline V gene sequence: CDR1 KGHSH, CDR2 LQKENI. The CDR3 nucleotides are TGTGCCAGCTCACTTTACAGGGAAGCTGAGGAAAAACTGTTTTTT. This sequence encodes CASSLYREAEEKLFF.

This chain connects TRBV5-4 to TRBJ2-3; D is perhaps TRBD2 (5 bases). The CDR3 covers 14 residues. The germline V and J ends were trimmed by 5 bases and 4 bases, with 14 bases remaining between them. Per the germline V gene, CDR1 is SGHNT and CDR2 is YYREEE (reference sequence). CDR3 in amino acids: CASSLKLGADTQYF. The CDR3 DNA sequence: TGTGCCAGCAGTTTGAAACTCGGGGCAGATACGCAGTATTTT.

The gene calls are TRBV11-3 and TRBJ2-7; 11 bases are a match to TRBD1. The trim removed 7 bases at V and 7 bases at J, leaving 12 bases unmatched. The length of the CDR3 is 15 residues. CDR1 is SGHNT and CDR2 is YENEEA in the germline V gene. CDR3 loop: CASTPPGTGGSEQYF. For the CDR3, the DNA is TGTGCCAGCACCCCCCCCGGGACAGGGGGGAGTGAGCAGTACTTC.

J is TRBJ1-2 and V is TRBV7-9; 9 nucleotides align to TRBD1. V lost 5 bases and J lost 7; bases outside the gene matches: 2. This CDR3 has 12 residues. The germline V gene has CDR1 SEHNR and CDR2 FQNEAQ (reference sequence). The CDR3 loop reads CASSPQGAGYTF. For the CDR3, the DNA is TGTGCCAGCAGCCCACAGGGGGCTGGCTACACCTTC.

V gene TRBV6-4 combines with J gene TRBJ2-2, with D hard to call. Germline assignment: CDR1 MRHNA and CDR2 SNTAGT. There are 14 residues in the CDR3. Trimming cost V 0 bases and J 6 bases, with 8 bases left between them. The CDR3 DNA reads TGTGCCAGCAGTGACTCGCGAAGTTCCGGGGAGCTGTTTTTT. This codes for CASSDSRSSGELFF.

V is TRBV6-1 and J is TRBJ2-1; 8 bases are a match to TRBD1. CDR1 and CDR2 (germline): MNHNS, SASEGT. Trimming cost V 0 bases and J 0 bases; bases outside gene matches: 10. There are 19 residues in the CDR3. The CDR3: CASSEAQGAYRGSYNEQFF. The CDR3 nucleotides are TGTGCCAGCAGTGAAGCTCAGGGGGCGTACCGCGGCTCCTACAATGAGCAGTTCTTC.

The rearrangement uses TRBV12-5 and TRBJ2-3; perhaps TRBD1 as D (5 bases). Trimming stripped 0 bases from V and 4 bases from J, with 11 bases between. There are 15 residues in the CDR3. Germline CDR1 is LGHNT and CDR2 is FRNRAP. In DNA form, the CDR3 reads TGTGCTAGTGGTTTGGTATTTAGCAGGGCAGATACGCAGTATTTT. As protein: CASGLVFSRADTQYF.

This chain uses TRBV28 with TRBJ1-5; 10 nucleotides align to TRBD1. CDR3 length: 16 amino acids. The V gene's germline CDR1 is MDHEN and CDR2 SYDVKM. J was trimmed by 0 bases and V by 4 bases; bases with no gene match: 3. The CDR3 spells CASSSGTGVSNQPQHF. The CDR3 DNA is TGTGCCAGCAGTTCTGGGACAGGGGTTAGCAATCAGCCCCAGCATTTT.

At least ten counts were recorded for this clone. The genes are TRBV19 and TRBJ1-1, with D unresolved. Trimming removed 5 bases at V and 0 bases at J, with 13 bases between. The CDR3 loop spans 15 amino acids. CDR1 LNHDA and CDR2 SQIVND come from the germline V gene (reference sequence). The CDR3 spells CASSPRHLLNTEAFF. The CDR3 DNA sequence: TGTGCCAGTAGTCCCCGACACCTATTGAACACTGAAGCTTTCTTT.

The V gene is TRBV4-1, the J gene TRBJ2-1; possible D gene TRBD2, 6 bases. The germline V gene has CDR1 MGHRA and CDR2 YSYEKL. The CDR3 totals 15 residues. Trimming shortened V by 0 bases and J by 4 bases, and 10 bases separated the two germline ends. CDR3 sequence reads: CASSQDRAGYNEQFF. In DNA, the CDR3 is TGCGCCAGCAGCCAAGATAGAGCGGGTTACAATGAGCAGTTCTTC.

The V and J genes are TRBV29-1 and TRBJ2-3; 12 bases are a match to TRBD2. The V gene's germline CDR1 is SQVTM and CDR2 ANQGSEA. The CDR3 runs 15 residues. Germline trimming cut 6 bases from V and 4 bases from J; bases unmatched to any gene: 8. DNA for the CDR3: TGCAGCGTAAATCCTAGCGGGGGGGCGGCAGATACGCAGTATTTT. Protein sequence: CSVNPSGGAADTQYF.

This clone was observed a handful of times. The chain couples TRBV2 to TRBJ1-6, with 8 bases identical to TRBD1. The CDR3 totals 14 residues. Germline V gives CDR1 SNHLY, CDR2 FYNNEI. With V trimmed by 6 bases and J by 7 bases, 5 bases remained unmatched. The CDR3 loop reads CASSPRDRNSPLHF. CDR3 in DNA: TGTGCCAGCAGCCCCCGGGACAGGAATTCACCCCTCCACTTT.

The CDR3 coding sequence is TGTGCCAGCAGTCCCCCGTTAGCGGGCCAAGAGACCCAGTACTTC. Amino acids: CASSPPLAGQETQYF. V usage is TRBV28 and J usage is TRBJ2-5; 7 bases are shared with TRBD2. Losses at the gene ends were 5 bases for V and 1 base for J; bases not matched to a gene: 7. Per the germline V gene, CDR1 is MDHEN and CDR2 is SYDVKM. The CDR3 length is 15 residues.

The V and J genes are TRBV19 and TRBJ1-5; possible D gene TRBD1, 5 bases. The ends were cut back, 4 bases at V and 9 bases at J, with 13 bases in the middle. The length of the CDR3 is 13 residues. From germline, CDR1 is LNHDA and CDR2 SQIVND (reference sequence). For the CDR3, the DNA is TGTGCCAGTAGTACCCGCCCGGGGGGGCCCCAGCATTTT. Protein: CASSTRPGGPQHF.

The chain joins TRBV4-1 to TRBJ1-3; unclear D gene. The CDR3 runs 15 residues. The V end was cut by 4 bases, the J end by 0 bases, with 10 bases between. CDR1 and CDR2 (germline): MGHRA, YSYEKL. The CDR3 loop is CASSPIALSGNTIYF. The DNA for the CDR3 is TGCGCCAGCAGCCCAATAGCGCTCTCTGGAAACACCATATATTTT.